Below, 28 T cell receptor beta chains from the same sample are listed, as sequenced in a study of HIV-infected patients and healthy controls. Alpha and beta constant-region primers primed reverse transcription of approximately 0.55 ug RNA. Separate chain-specific third strand synthesis with multiplexing indices produced the alpha and beta libraries. TCRdb re-called the 5' RACE reads through MiXCR, storing one row per CDR3 protein. The data show more than 15,000 distinct CDR3 sequences, more than 8% seen once. The repertoire came from unfractionated whole blood and reflected all unsorted peripheral T cells. Source material: blood. These receptors came from an adult in good health.

This clonotype was observed many times. The gene calls are TRBV25-1 and TRBJ2-5, with D possibly called TRBD1 or TRBD2 (5 bases each). Looked up from germline, CDR1 is MGHDK and CDR2 is SYGVNS. Trimming pared 1 base from V and 3 bases from J, leaving 12 bases between. The CDR3 is 15 residues long. The CDR3 sequence is CASSEWGRGEETQYF. The DNA for the CDR3 is TGTGCCAGCAGTGAATGGGGACGGGGAGAAGAGACCCAGTACTTC.

The chain joins TRBV5-4 to TRBJ2-5; D uncertain. V was trimmed by 1 base and J by 5 bases, leaving 3 bases between them. Germline V gives CDR1 SGHNT, CDR2 YYREEE (reference sequence). This CDR3 is built from 11 residues. The CDR3 bases are TGTGCCAGCAGCTTGAGGGAGACCCAGTACTTC. Its translation: CASSLRETQYF. Full variable domain (outside the CDR3, taken from reference TRBV5-4 and TRBJ2-5): ETGVTQSPTHLIKTRGQQVTLRCSSQSGHNTVSWYQQALGQGPQFIFQYYREEENGRGNFPPRFSGLQFPNYSSELNVNALELDDSALYLCASSLRETQYFGPGTRLLVL.

This clonotype was seen repeatedly, ten times or more. The V and J genes are TRBV20-1 and TRBJ1-1, with TRBD1 matching over 8 bases. With 8 bases clipped from V and 7 bases from J, the junction kept 6 bases outside the gene matches. The germline gives CDR1 DFQATT, CDR2 SNEGSKA (reference sequence). This CDR3 has 11 residues. As DNA, the CDR3 is TGCAGTACACAGGGGGATCTTGAAGCTTTCTTT. It codes for CSTQGDLEAFF.

This clonotype was seen at least ten times. This sequence joins TRBV5-1 and TRBJ2-2; D ambiguous. This CDR3 has 14 residues. Germline V gives CDR1 SGHRS, CDR2 YFSETQ. The V end was cut by 6 bases, the J end by 4 bases, with 13 bases between. The DNA of the CDR3 is TGCGCCAGCATGGTGGGCTCAATCACCGGGGAGCTGTTTTTT. It codes for CASMVGSITGELFF.

This clonotype was seen more than once but under ten times. The chain is built from TRBV28 and TRBJ2-7, with 16 bases that match TRBD2. The CDR3 is made up of 16 amino acids. Germline CDR1 is MDHEN and CDR2 is SYDVKM. The ends lost 3 bases at V and 6 bases at J; junction bases unmatched: 5. CDR3 in DNA: TGTGCCAGCAGTTTGGGGACTAGCGGGAGGGCCCTCGAGCAGTACTTC. This sequence encodes CASSLGTSGRALEQYF.

Ten or more counts support this clonotype. The rearrangement joins TRBV28 to TRBJ1-1; TRBD1 agrees at 10 bases. V was pared by 5 bases and J by 5 bases, with 8 bases of the junction left unmatched. The CDR3 runs to 15 residues. The germline gives CDR1 MDHEN, CDR2 SYDVKM. The CDR3 loop reads CASSRTGGPGTEAFF. CDR3 nucleotide sequence: TGTGCCAGCAGTCGGACAGGGGGACCGGGTACTGAAGCTTTCTTT. The variable domain in full, with the rest retrieved from reference TRBV28 and TRBJ1-1, is DVKVTQSSRYLVKRTGEKVFLECVQDMDHENMFWYRQDPGLGLRLIYFSYDVKMKEKGDIPEGYSVSREKKERFSLILESASTNQTSMYLCASSRTGGPGTEAFFGQGTRLTVV.

This clonotype was observed at least ten times. V and J are TRBV29-1 and TRBJ2-1; 10 positions match TRBD2. V shed 4 bases, J shed 10 bases, and the junction held 10 bases outside the gene matches. This CDR3 has 14 residues. The germline V gene has CDR1 SQVTM and CDR2 ANQGSEA. CDR3 in DNA: TGCAGCGTTGGAGGGCTAGCGGGAGTGGTGGAGCAGTTCTTC. Translation gives CSVGGLAGVVEQFF.

This clonotype was recorded many times. The chain is built from TRBV20-1 and TRBJ2-5; TRBD2 agrees at 10 bases. CDR3 length: 18 residues. The junction had 19 bases not matched to a gene; V was cut back by 4 bases and J by 5 bases. Germline assignment: CDR1 DFQATT and CDR2 SNEGSKA (reference sequence). CDR3 nucleotide sequence: TGCAGTGCTACGGGACAGGAAGGGTCTAGCGGGAGTTTCGAGACCCAGTACTTC. Translated: CSATGQEGSSGSFETQYF.

This clonotype was picked up many times. The chain links TRBV20-1 to TRBJ2-1, with 11 nucleotides matching TRBD2. The CDR3 has 14 residues. Germline V lookup: CDR1 DFQATT, CDR2 SNEGSKA (reference sequence). After removal of 4 bases from V and 5 bases from J, the junction contained 4 bases not matched to a gene. The CDR3 DNA follows: TGCAGTGCTAAGACTAGCGGGATCGACAATGAGCAGTTCTTC. Its translation is CSAKTSGIDNEQFF.

This chain links TRBV4-1 with TRBJ2-1; D may be TRBD1 or TRBD2 (5 bases each). CDR3 length: 12 residues. V lost 4 bases, J lost 9 bases, and 10 bases lay in between. The V gene's germline CDR1 is MGHRA and CDR2 YSYEKL. This chain's CDR3 is CASSRGASEQFF. The CDR3 DNA follows: TGCGCCAGCAGCCGAGGGGCTAGTGAGCAGTTCTTC.

This clonotype has a handful of counts. The rearrangement links TRBV19 to TRBJ2-7, with unresolved D. The length of the CDR3 is 14 residues. Germline V gene data show CDR1 as LNHDA and CDR2 as SQIVND (reference sequence). The V end lost 0 bases, the J end lost 0 bases, and 6 bases lay between the germline ends. CDR3 coding DNA: TGTGCCAGTAGTATAGAGGGCAACTCCTACGAGCAGTACTTC. Its protein product is CASSIEGNSYEQYF.

This clonotype has at least ten counts. This rearrangement joins TRBV9 to TRBJ2-5; D remains ambiguous. In germline, CDR1 is SGDLS, CDR2 YYNGEE. V lost 2 bases, J lost 0 bases, and 17 bases lay in between. This CDR3 has 17 amino acids. This CDR3 is CASSVDVGGPYQETQYF. The CDR3 DNA reads TGTGCCAGCAGCGTCGACGTTGGCGGCCCGTACCAAGAGACCCAGTACTTC.

This clonotype was detected ten times or more. The chain links TRBV6-5 to TRBJ2-1; the D gene could be TRBD1 or TRBD2 (6 bases each). In germline, CDR1 is MNHEY, CDR2 SVGAGI. CDR3 length: 16 amino acids. V lost 4 bases, J lost 6 bases, and 19 bases lay in between. CDR3 sequence (DNA): TGTGCCAGCAGTTTGACCAGGGATGGGGGGCTCAATGAGCAGTTCTTC. Protein sequence: CASSLTRDGGLNEQFF.

The table lists this clonotype with many counts. The chain carries TRBV29-1 and TRBJ2-1; 8 bases are a match to TRBD1. Germline CDR1 is SQVTM and CDR2 is ANQGSEA. There are 15 residues in the CDR3. J gave up 8 bases and V 5 bases, and 14 bases lay outside the gene matches. CDR3 amino acids: CSVFIRGLGGDEQFF. The CDR3 DNA reads TGCAGCGTTTTTATCAGGGGGCTGGGCGGCGATGAGCAGTTCTTC.

This clonotype occurred a few times. This chain links TRBV4-1 with TRBJ2-3; 11 positions match TRBD2. J lost 3 bases, V lost 1 base, and 3 bases had no gene match. CDR1 and CDR2 (germline): MGHRA, YSYEKL. The CDR3 totals 16 residues. In nucleotides, the CDR3 is TGCGCCAGCAGCCAAGTGGCTAGCGGGGGGACAGATACGCAGTATTTT. This sequence encodes CASSQVASGGTDTQYF.

In this sample, this clonotype turned up many times. V and J are TRBV5-1 and TRBJ2-5; D is ambiguous. V lost 4 bases and J lost 1, with 2 bases in between. The CDR3 consists of 11 residues. The germline CDR1 and CDR2 sequences are SGHRS and YFSETQ. This chain's CDR3 is CASSIQETQYF. DNA for the CDR3: TGCGCCAGCAGCATCCAAGAGACCCAGTACTTC.

This clonotype was counted a few times. The CDR3 reads CASSFQTGNTIYF. In nucleotides, the CDR3 is TGTGCCAGCAGCTTCCAGACTGGAAACACCATATATTTT. The chain recombines TRBV11-2 with TRBJ1-3; D gene ambiguous. CDR3 length: 13 amino acids. V was cut by 3 bases and J by 2 bases, with 5 bases left in between. CDR1 is SGHAT and CDR2 is FQNNGV in the germline V gene. Combining the CDR3 with reference TRBV11-2 and TRBJ1-3 gives the whole variable domain EAGVAQSPRYKIIEKRQSVAFWCNPISGHATLYWYQQILGQGPKLLIQFQNNGVVDDSQLPKDRFSAERLKGVDSTLKIQPAKLEDSAVYLCASSFQTGNTIYFGEGSWLTVV.

This clonotype has a handful of counts. V gene TRBV14 combines with J gene TRBJ1-5; 8 bases align to TRBD1. The CDR3 covers 14 residues. Germline lookup yields CDR1 SGHDN and CDR2 FVKESK. With 4 bases clipped from V and 2 bases from J, the junction kept 1 base outside the gene matches. The CDR3 spells CASSPTGGNQPQHF. The CDR3 coding sequence is TGTGCCAGCAGCCCGACAGGGGGCAATCAGCCCCAGCATTTT.

Ten or more counts support this clonotype. The rearrangement uses TRBV19 and TRBJ2-3; no clear D. The length of the CDR3 is 14 residues. V lost 3 bases to trimming and J lost 7 bases, with 14 bases between them. The germline V gene has CDR1 LNHDA and CDR2 SQIVND (reference sequence). The CDR3 loop reads CASSITPVLNTQYF. In nucleotides, the CDR3 is TGTGCCAGTAGTATTACACCTGTCCTAAATACGCAGTATTTT.

This clonotype is classed as medium-sized (0.01 to 0.1%). The genes are TRBV12-3 or TRBV12-4 and TRBJ2-5, with 7 positions matching TRBD1. After removal of 5 bases from V and 2 bases from J, the junction contained 11 bases not matched to a gene. The CDR3 covers 16 residues. The CDR3, as DNA: TGTGCCAGCAGTCCGGGACAGAGCTTGGGGCAAGAGACCCAGTACTTC. As protein: CASSPGQSLGQETQYF.

The chain carries TRBV14 and TRBJ2-2; D remains unclear. The CDR3 sequence is 13 residues long. CDR1 and CDR2 (germline): SGHDN, FVKESK. V lost 4 bases, J lost 5 bases, and 8 bases lay in between. In DNA form, the CDR3 reads TGTGCCAGCAGCCTCGGACGGACCGGGGAGCTGTTTTTT. This encodes CASSLGRTGELFF.

The chain is built from TRBV7-9 and TRBJ1-1; TRBD1 is a possible D gene (5 bases). The CDR3 loop spans 16 amino acids. Trimming took off 1 base at V and 2 bases at J, with 14 bases between the two ends. The V gene's germline CDR1 is SEHNR and CDR2 FQNEAQ (reference sequence). In DNA form, the CDR3 reads TGTGCCAGCAGCTTAGATGTCGGGGGTTCAAACACTGAAGCTTTCTTT. This sequence encodes CASSLDVGGSNTEAFF.

The table lists this clonotype with many counts. The chain uses TRBV5-1 and TRBJ2-5; 11 bases are a match to TRBD1. CDR1 SGHRS and CDR2 YFSETQ come from the germline V gene. The CDR3 is 15 residues long. V lost 1 base and J lost 4; bases outside the gene matches: 3. The CDR3 region is CASSLQDRGRETQYF. CDR3 sequence (DNA): TGCGCCAGCAGCTTGCAGGACAGGGGGCGAGAGACCCAGTACTTC.

This clonotype was seen at least ten times. CDR3 bases: TGTGCCAGCAGTGACAGTAGCGGGAGGGCCGATACGCAGTATTTT. It translates to CASSDSSGRADTQYF. The gene calls are TRBV6-4 and TRBJ2-3; TRBD2 matches 11 bases. This CDR3 contains 15 residues. V shed 2 bases and J 6 bases; nucleotides not matched to a gene: 4. CDR1 and CDR2 from the germline V gene are MRHNA and SNTAGT.

This clonotype was counted ten times or more. The chain is built from TRBV18 and TRBJ1-5, with a possible D match to TRBD1 (6 bases). The germline V and J ends were trimmed by 3 bases and 6 bases, with 18 bases remaining between them. The CDR3 loop spans 16 amino acids. Per the germline V gene, CDR1 is KGHSH and CDR2 is LQKENI. CDR3 sequence reads: CASSPNGGPGAQPQHF. DNA for the CDR3: TGTGCCAGCTCACCCAATGGTGGCCCGGGGGCTCAGCCCCAGCATTTT. Combining the CDR3 with reference TRBV18 and TRBJ1-5 gives the whole variable domain NAGVMQNPRHLVRRRGQEARLRCSPMKGHSHVYWYRQLPEEGLKFMVYLQKENIIDESGMPKERFSAEFPKEGPSILRIQQVVRGDSAAYFCASSPNGGPGAQPQHFGDGTRLSIL.

V gene TRBV7-2 combines with J gene TRBJ2-5; D perhaps matches TRBD1 (5 bases). The V end lost 3 bases, the J end lost 2 bases, and 10 bases lay between the germline ends. The CDR3 runs to 14 residues. Per the germline V gene, CDR1 is SGHTA and CDR2 is FQGNSA. Here the CDR3 reads CASSFSGLQETQYF. CDR3 DNA: TGTGCCAGCAGCTTTTCAGGGTTGCAAGAGACCCAGTACTTC. Looking up the rest from reference TRBV7-2 and TRBJ2-5 gives the full variable domain: GAGVSQSPSNKVTEKGKDVELRCDPISGHTALYWYRQSLGQGLEFLIYFQGNSAPDKSGLPSDRFSAERTGGSVSTLTIQRTQQEDSAVYLCASSFSGLQETQYFGPGTRLLVL.

The chain couples TRBV19 to TRBJ2-2, with 9 bases lining up with TRBD1. With 5 bases clipped from V and 6 bases from J, the junction kept 10 bases outside the gene matches. From germline, CDR1 is LNHDA and CDR2 SQIVND (reference sequence). The CDR3 totals 16 residues. Here the CDR3 reads CASSAPGTGFPGELFF. For the CDR3, the DNA is TGTGCCAGTAGTGCACCCGGGACAGGGTTTCCCGGGGAGCTGTTTTTT.

This clonotype was counted many times. V and J are TRBV5-1 and TRBJ1-3; D is uncertain. The CDR3 runs to 16 residues. Trimming pared 4 bases from V and 4 bases from J, leaving 18 bases between. Germline loops: CDR1 SGHRS, CDR2 YFSETQ. In DNA form, the CDR3 reads TGCGCCAGCAGCCGTGAAGTCTCTCTCGACGGAAACACCATATATTTT. Translated: CASSREVSLDGNTIYF.